Listed below are T cell receptor beta chains from one sample, sequenced in a study of T cell changes during pregnancy in multiple sclerosis. Produced via immunoSEQ multiplex PCR; TCRdb's table is partial and in-frame only. The top ten hold 0.2% of the sample, which has over 45,000 clones, approximately 90% seen once. The sequencing used CD4+ T cells from peripheral blood mononuclear cells, collected in the second trimester of pregnancy. All receptors derive from a female donor with multiple sclerosis, enrolled in a pregnancy study. Each CDR3 is given with its conserved first and last residue. The D gene is left open where the match is weak. Clone size, where shown, is once, few, many, or a class for clones that have expanded.

clone size,V gene,D gene,J gene,CDR3 protein,CDR3 DNA
.,TRBV7-8,.,TRBJ2-7,CASSQTGSSYEQYF,TGTGCCAGCAGCCAGACAGGATCCTCCTACGAGCAGTACTTC
.,TRBV25-1,TRBD1,TRBJ2-5,CASSKTGVTETQYF,TGTGCCAGCAGTAAAACAGGGGTTACTGAGACCCAGTACTTC
.,TRBV6-6,TRBD2,TRBJ2-7,CASQKPGGNEQYF,TGTGCCAGCCAGAAGCCGGGGGGGAACGAGCAGTACTTC
.,TRBV6-1,TRBD1,TRBJ1-3,CASRGTAQGNTIYF,TGTGCCAGCAGAGGGACAGCCCAAGGAAACACCATATATTTT
.,TRBV7-3,.,TRBJ1-2,CASSRGGESNYGYTF,TGTGCCAGCTCCCGAGGGGGGGAGTCTAACTATGGCTACACCTTC
.,TRBV5-4,TRBD1,TRBJ1-1,CASSWGQGQMNTEAFF,TGTGCCAGCAGCTGGGGACAGGGCCAAATGAACACTGAAGCTTTCTTT
.,TRBV18,TRBD1,TRBJ2-1,CASSIGQGTYNEQFF,TGTGCCAGCTCAATAGGACAGGGGACATACAATGAGCAGTTCTTC
.,TRBV18,TRBD1,TRBJ2-7,CASSSQGDYEQYF,TGTGCCAGCTCAAGCCAGGGGGACTACGAGCAGTACTTC
.,TRBV5-1,TRBD1,TRBJ1-1,CASSLVQGALGEAFF,TGCGCCAGCAGCTTGGTACAGGGGGCCTTAGGTGAAGCTTTCTTT
.,TRBV28,.,TRBJ1-2,CASSANRRPAGYGYTF,TGTGCCAGCAGCGCCAATCGTCGGCCTGCAGGCTATGGCTACACCTTC
.,TRBV2,.,TRBJ2-7,CASTYGGTDYEQYF,TGTGCCAGCACCTACGGGGGAACGGACTACGAGCAGTACTTC
.,TRBV11-2,TRBD1,TRBJ2-7,CASSLRTGSYEQYF,TGTGCCAGCAGCCTCAGGACAGGATCTTACGAGCAGTACTTC
.,TRBV6-1,TRBD2,TRBJ2-7,CASTGLAGGYEQYF,TGTGCCAGCACGGGACTAGCGGGAGGCTACGAGCAGTACTTC
few,TRBV30,TRBD1,TRBJ1-2,CAWSTTRTGGKGGYTF,TGTGCCTGGAGTACAACCCGGACAGGGGGAAAGGGTGGCTACACCTTC
.,TRBV14,TRBD2,TRBJ2-7,CASSRTIGLAGPYEQYF,TGTGCCAGCAGCCGAACTATAGGACTAGCGGGGCCCTACGAGCAGTACTTC
once,TRBV19,.,TRBJ1-2,CASSLLQGSYTF,TGTGCCAGTAGTCTCTTACAGGGCAGCTACACCTTC
.,TRBV5-1,.,TRBJ2-3,CASSLATFSTDTQYF,TGCGCCAGCAGCTTGGCGACATTTAGCACAGATACGCAGTATTTT
.,TRBV18,.,TRBJ2-3,CASSLLGQGGTDTQYF,TGTGCCAGCTCACTTCTCGGGCAGGGCGGCACAGATACGCAGTATTTT
.,TRBV28,TRBD1,TRBJ1-1,CASSLRDRLYQGAFF,TGTGCCAGCAGTCTACGGGACAGGTTATACCAGGGGGCTTTCTTT
.,TRBV7-2,TRBD1,TRBJ1-2,CASSLEGTGGYYGYTF,TGTGCCAGCAGCTTAGAGGGGACAGGGGGGTACTATGGCTACACCTTC
once,TRBV6-1,TRBD1,TRBJ1-3,CASRQTGAGNTIYF,TGTGCCAGCAGACAAACAGGGGCTGGAAACACCATATATTTT
few,TRBV27,.,TRBJ2-7,CASSLDSAGIDYEQYF,TGTGCCAGCAGTTTAGATTCGGCAGGGATCGACTACGAGCAGTACTTC
.,TRBV7-2,TRBD2,TRBJ2-1,CASSLVGSGRAQTPEQFF,TGTGCCAGCAGCTTAGTGGGTAGCGGGAGGGCCCAGACCCCTGAGCAGTTCTTC
.,TRBV2,.,TRBJ1-1,CASSLDRSNTEAFF,TGTGCCAGCAGTCTAGACAGGTCCAACACTGAAGCTTTCTTT
.,TRBV5-1,TRBD1,TRBJ1-1,CASSPDRGASNTEAFF,TGCGCCAGCAGCCCGGACAGGGGCGCATCTAACACTGAAGCTTTCTTT
.,TRBV2,.,TRBJ2-7,CASSNPTAYEQYF,TGTGCCAGCAGTAACCCTACAGCCTACGAGCAGTACTTC
.,TRBV30,.,TRBJ1-2,CAWGQGNGYTF,TGTGCCTGGGGTCAGGGGAATGGCTACACCTTC
.,TRBV29-1,.,TRBJ2-1,CSVQLNRVTDLFF,TGCAGCGTTCAACTAAACAGGGTCACGGACCTGTTCTTC
.,TRBV7-3,TRBD1,TRBJ2-5,CASSSGQGAGRETQYF,TGTGCCAGCAGCTCCGGACAGGGGGCTGGTCGAGAGACCCAGTACTTC
.,TRBV6-1,.,TRBJ2-3,CASRGTSARTDTQYF,TGTGCCAGCAGGGGAACTAGTGCCCGCACAGATACGCAGTATTTT
few,TRBV5-4,.,TRBJ1-6,CASSLRGIYNSPLHF,TGTGCCAGCAGCTTGCGGGGGATATACAATTCACCCCTCCACTTT
.,TRBV18,.,TRBJ2-3,CASSPQEAGYTQYF,TGTGCCAGCTCACCCCAAGAGGCGGGTTATACGCAGTATTTT
.,TRBV6-5,.,TRBJ2-1,CASSYLPGNGNNEQFF,TGTGCCAGCAGTTACCTCCCAGGGAATGGGAACAATGAGCAGTTCTTC
.,TRBV29-1,TRBD1,TRBJ1-2,CSVAGDRGNYGYTF,TGCAGCGTCGCGGGGGACAGGGGCAACTATGGCTACACCTTC
.,TRBV7-2,.,TRBJ2-7,CASSLASSYEQYF,TGTGCCAGCAGCTTAGCCAGCTCCTACGAGCAGTACTTC
.,TRBV9,.,TRBJ1-1,CASSVVGGNTEAFF,TGTGCCAGCAGCGTAGTAGGCGGGAACACTGAAGCTTTCTTT
.,TRBV6-6,TRBD1,TRBJ1-2,CASSFSNGQVQGGYTF,TGTGCCAGCAGTTTCTCAAACGGACAGGTACAGGGAGGCTACACCTTC
.,TRBV5-1,TRBD2,TRBJ2-3,CASSLVLAGTDTQYF,TGCGCCAGCAGCTTGGTACTAGCGGGCACAGATACGCAGTATTTT
.,TRBV16,.,TRBJ1-5,CASSPGDAYNQPQHF,TGTGCCAGCAGTCCGGGGGACGCCTACAATCAGCCCCAGCATTTT
.,TRBV6-4,TRBD1,TRBJ1-1,CASSPGGGWGTEAFF,TGTGCCAGCAGCCCAGGGGGCGGCTGGGGCACTGAAGCTTTCTTT
.,TRBV28,.,TRBJ2-3,CASSPRGTQYF,TGTGCCAGCAGTCCCCGGGGTACGCAGTATTTT
.,TRBV19,TRBD2,TRBJ2-7,CATGLAGGEQYF,TGTGCCACCGGACTAGCGGGCGGGGAGCAGTACTTC
.,TRBV7-2,TRBD1,TRBJ1-1,CASSPTGQGAEAFF,TGTGCCAGCAGCCCTACTGGACAGGGGGCTGAAGCTTTCTTT
once,TRBV6-1,.,TRBJ1-5,CASGAGVSQPQHF,TGTGCCAGTGGGGCGGGGGTAAGCCAGCCCCAGCATTTT
.,TRBV27,TRBD1,TRBJ1-2,CASSSEGGTGIGYTF,TGTGCCAGCAGTTCAGAGGGGGGGACAGGGATTGGCTACACCTTC